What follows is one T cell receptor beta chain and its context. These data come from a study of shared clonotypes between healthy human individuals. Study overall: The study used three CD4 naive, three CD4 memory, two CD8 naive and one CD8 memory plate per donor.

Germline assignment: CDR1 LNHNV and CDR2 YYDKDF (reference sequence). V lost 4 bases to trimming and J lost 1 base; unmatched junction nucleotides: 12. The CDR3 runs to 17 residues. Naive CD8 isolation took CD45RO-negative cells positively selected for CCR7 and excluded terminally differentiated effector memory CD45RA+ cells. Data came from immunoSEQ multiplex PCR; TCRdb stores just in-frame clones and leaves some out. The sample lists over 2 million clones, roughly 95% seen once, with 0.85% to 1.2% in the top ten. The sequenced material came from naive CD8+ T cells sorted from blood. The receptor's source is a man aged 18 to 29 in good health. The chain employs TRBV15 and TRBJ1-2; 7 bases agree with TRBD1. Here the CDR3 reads CATSTQEEQGFNYGYTF. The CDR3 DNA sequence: TGTGCCACCAGCACTCAGGAAGAACAGGGGTTTAACTATGGCTACACCTTC.